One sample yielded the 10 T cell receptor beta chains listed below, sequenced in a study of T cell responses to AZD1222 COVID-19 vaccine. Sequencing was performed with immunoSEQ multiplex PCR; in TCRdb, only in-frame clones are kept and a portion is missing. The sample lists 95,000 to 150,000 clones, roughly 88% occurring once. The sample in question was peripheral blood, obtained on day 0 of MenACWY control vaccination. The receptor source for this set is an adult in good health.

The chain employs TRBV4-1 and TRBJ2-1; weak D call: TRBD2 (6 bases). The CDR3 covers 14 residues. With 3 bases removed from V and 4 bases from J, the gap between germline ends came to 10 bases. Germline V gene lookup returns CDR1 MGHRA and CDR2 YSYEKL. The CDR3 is CASSQEGKYNEQFF. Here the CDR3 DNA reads TGCGCCAGCAGCCAGGAGGGCAAATACAATGAGCAGTTCTTC.

CDR3 bases: TGTGCCAGCAGTCCCAGGCCAGCGGGAGCCCTCAAGTACAGAGATACGCAGTATTTT. It codes for CASSPRPAGALKYRDTQYF. V usage is TRBV27 and J usage is TRBJ2-3, with 8 bases fitting TRBD2. The CDR3 has 19 amino acids. CDR1 is MNHEY and CDR2 is SMNVEV in the germline V gene (reference sequence). The ends lost 5 bases at V and 5 bases at J; junction bases unmatched: 21.

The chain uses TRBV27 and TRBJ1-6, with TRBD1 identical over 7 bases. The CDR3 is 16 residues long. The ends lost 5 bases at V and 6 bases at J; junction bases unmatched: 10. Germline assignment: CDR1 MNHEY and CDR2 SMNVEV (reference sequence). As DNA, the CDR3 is TGTGCCAGCAGTCCGTCTACGGGACAGCGTAATTCACCCCTCCACTTT. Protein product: CASSPSTGQRNSPLHF.

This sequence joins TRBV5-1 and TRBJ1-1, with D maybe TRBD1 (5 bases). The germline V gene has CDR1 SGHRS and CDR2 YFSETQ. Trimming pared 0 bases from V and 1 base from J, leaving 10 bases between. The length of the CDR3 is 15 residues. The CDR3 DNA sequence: TGCGCCAGCAGCTTGGATGCGGGGACGAACACTGAAGCTTTCTTT. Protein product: CASSLDAGTNTEAFF.

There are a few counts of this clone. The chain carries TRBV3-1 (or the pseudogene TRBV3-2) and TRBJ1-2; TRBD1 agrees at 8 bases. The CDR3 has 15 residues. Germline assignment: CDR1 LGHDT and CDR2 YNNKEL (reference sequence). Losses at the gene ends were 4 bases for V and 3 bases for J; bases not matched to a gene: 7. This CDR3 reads CASSLRTGTYYGYTF. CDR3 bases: TGTGCCAGCAGCCTTCGGACAGGGACTTACTATGGCTACACCTTC.

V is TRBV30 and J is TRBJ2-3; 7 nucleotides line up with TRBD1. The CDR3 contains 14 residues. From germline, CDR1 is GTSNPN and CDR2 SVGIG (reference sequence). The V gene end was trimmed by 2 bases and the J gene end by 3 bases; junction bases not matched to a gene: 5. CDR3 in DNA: TGTGCCTGGAGTTTGGCAGGGGGAACAGATACGCAGTATTTT. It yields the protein CAWSLAGGTDTQYF. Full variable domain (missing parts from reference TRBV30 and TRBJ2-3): SQTIHQWPATLVQPVGSPLSLECTVEGTSNPNLYWYRQAAGRGLQLLFYSVGIGQISSEVPQNLSASRPQDRQFILSSKKLLLSDSGFYLCAWSLAGGTDTQYFGPGTRLTVL.

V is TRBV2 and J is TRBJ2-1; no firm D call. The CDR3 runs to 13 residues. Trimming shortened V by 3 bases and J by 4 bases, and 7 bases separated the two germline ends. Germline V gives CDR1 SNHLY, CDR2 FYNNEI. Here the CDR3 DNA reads TGTGCCAGCAGTGACCCGCTTTACAATGAGCAGTTCTTC. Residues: CASSDPLYNEQFF. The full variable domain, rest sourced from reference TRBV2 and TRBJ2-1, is EPEVTQTPSHQVTQMGQEVILRCVPISNHLYFYWYRQILGQKVEFLVSFYNNEISEKSEIFDDQFSVERPDGSNFTLKIRSTKLEDSAMYFCASSDPLYNEQFFGPGTRLTVL.

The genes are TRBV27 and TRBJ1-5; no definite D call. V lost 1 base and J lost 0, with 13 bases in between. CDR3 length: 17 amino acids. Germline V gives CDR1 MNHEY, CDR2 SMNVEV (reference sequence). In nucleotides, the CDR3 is TGTGCCAGCAGTTTATATGCGTTAGGGTTTAGCAATCAGCCCCAGCATTTT. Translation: CASSLYALGFSNQPQHF.

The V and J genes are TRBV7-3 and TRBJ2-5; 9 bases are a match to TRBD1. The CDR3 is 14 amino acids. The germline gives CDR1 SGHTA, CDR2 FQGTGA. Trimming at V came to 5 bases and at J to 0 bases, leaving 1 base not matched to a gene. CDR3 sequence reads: CASSRDRDQETQYF. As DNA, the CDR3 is TGTGCCAGCAGCAGGGACAGGGACCAAGAGACCCAGTACTTC.

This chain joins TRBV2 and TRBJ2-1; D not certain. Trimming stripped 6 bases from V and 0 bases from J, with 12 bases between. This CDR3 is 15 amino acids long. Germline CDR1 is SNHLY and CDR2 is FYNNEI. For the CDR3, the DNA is TGTGCCAGCAGAGCCGGTAGTAGCTCCTACAATGAGCAGTTCTTC. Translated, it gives CASRAGSSSYNEQFF. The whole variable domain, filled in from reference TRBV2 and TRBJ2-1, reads EPEVTQTPSHQVTQMGQEVILRCVPISNHLYFYWYRQILGQKVEFLVSFYNNEISEKSEIFDDQFSVERPDGSNFTLKIRSTKLEDSAMYFCASRAGSSSYNEQFFGPGTRLTVL.